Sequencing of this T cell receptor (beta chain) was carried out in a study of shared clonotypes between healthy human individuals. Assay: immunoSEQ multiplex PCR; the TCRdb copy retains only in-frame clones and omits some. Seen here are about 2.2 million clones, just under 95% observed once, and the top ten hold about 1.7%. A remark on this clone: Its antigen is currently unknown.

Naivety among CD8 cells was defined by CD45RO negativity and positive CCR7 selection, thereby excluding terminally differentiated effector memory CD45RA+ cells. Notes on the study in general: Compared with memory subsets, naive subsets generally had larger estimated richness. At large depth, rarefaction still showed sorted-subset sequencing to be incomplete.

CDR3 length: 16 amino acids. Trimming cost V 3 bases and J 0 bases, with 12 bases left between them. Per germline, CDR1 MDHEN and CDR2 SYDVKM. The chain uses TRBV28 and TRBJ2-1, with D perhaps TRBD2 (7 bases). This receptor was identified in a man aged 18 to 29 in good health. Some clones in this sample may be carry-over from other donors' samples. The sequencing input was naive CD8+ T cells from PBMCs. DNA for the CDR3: TGTGCCAGCAGTTTTGGGGGAGGGGGCTCCTACAATGAGCAGTTCTTC. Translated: CASSFGGGGSYNEQFF.